Following are 25 T cell receptor beta chains from one sample sequenced in a study of T cell repertoires in cytomegalovirus infection. TCRdb redid the calling of the reads with MiXCR, one entry per CDR3 protein. The data hold 250,000 or so distinct CDR3 sequences, with 9% to 15% observed a single time. Sequenced input: PBMCs. These TCRs come from a human donor in good health (CMV status not recorded). Some clones in this sample may be carry-over from other donors' samples.

This clonotype was detected many times. The CDR3 bases are TGTGCCAGCAGCTTAGGAGCGGGTGGGTACTACGAGCAGTACTTC. It yields the protein CASSLGAGGYYEQYF. The chain joins TRBV7-2 to TRBJ2-7; possible D gene TRBD2, 6 bases. The ends were cut back, 1 base at V and 3 bases at J, with 13 bases in the middle. Germline CDR1 is SGHTA and CDR2 is FQGNSA. CDR3 length: 15 residues. The entire variable domain, with the rest obtained from reference TRBV7-2 and TRBJ2-7, is as follows: GAGVSQSPSNKVTEKGKDVELRCDPISGHTALYWYRQSLGQGLEFLIYFQGNSAPDKSGLPSDRFSAERTGGSVSTLTIQRTQQEDSAVYLCASSLGAGGYYEQYFGPGTRLTVT.

This clonotype was seen at least ten times. CDR3 DNA: TGTGCCAGCAGTTTCCTAGGGGAAAAACTGTTTTTT. Residues: CASSFLGEKLFF. The J gene is TRBJ1-4, the V gene TRBV28; the D is unclear. V was trimmed by 3 bases and J by 8 bases, leaving 7 bases between them. This CDR3 comprises 12 residues. Germline V gives CDR1 MDHEN, CDR2 SYDVKM.

This clonotype was recorded many times. This chain joins TRBV6-5 and TRBJ1-1; D is uncertain. Germline-derived CDR1 and CDR2 are MNHEY and SVGAGI. Trimming pared 4 bases from V and 7 bases from J, leaving 19 bases between. CDR3 length equals 15 residues. The chain's CDR3 is CASSFLSTRAIEAFF. The CDR3 DNA reads as TGTGCCAGCAGTTTTCTCTCCACGAGGGCGATTGAAGCTTTCTTT.

As concerns this clonotype: One base away lies a much larger clone, so this may be a sequencing read error. This chain uses TRBV12-3 or TRBV12-4 with TRBJ2-3; D is undetermined. V was pared by 7 bases and J by 2 bases, with 4 bases between. This CDR3 contains 11 residues. In nucleotides, the CDR3 is TGTGCCAGCACCTACACAGATACGCAGTATTTT. Translation: CASTYTDTQYF.

This clonotype has just a few counts. This sequence joins TRBV19 and TRBJ2-1; D not resolved. This CDR3 is 15 amino acids long. CDR1 and CDR2 from the germline V gene are LNHDA and SQIVND (reference sequence). V was clipped by 6 bases and J by 4 bases, with 16 bases between them. The CDR3 DNA reads as TGTGCCAGTAGGTCGTCTGCTAATACATACAATGAGCAGTTCTTC. It yields the protein CASRSSANTYNEQFF.

This chain connects TRBV11-2 to TRBJ1-1; the match to TRBD1 covers 11 bases. V gave up 5 bases and J gave up 7 bases; unmatched junction bases: 6. The CDR3 consists of 14 residues. Germline V CDR1 and CDR2: SGHAT, FQNNGV. Here the CDR3 DNA reads TGTGCCAGCAGCCCGGGGACAGGGGGGCGTGAAGCTTTCTTT. Protein sequence: CASSPGTGGREAFF.

This chain connects TRBV12-3 or TRBV12-4 to TRBJ2-5, with 7 bases lining up with TRBD1. The CDR3 is made up of 12 amino acids. With V trimmed by 5 bases and J by 6 bases, 3 bases remained unmatched. CDR3 sequence: CASSTRGQTQYF. The CDR3 DNA sequence: TGTGCCAGCAGTACGAGGGGGCAGACCCAGTACTTC.

This clonotype was seen many times. V is TRBV5-4 and J is TRBJ1-2; maybe TRBD1 (5 bases). The V end lost 4 bases, the J end lost 7 bases, and 23 bases lay between the germline ends. CDR3 size: 16 residues. The germline CDR1 and CDR2 sequences are SGHNT and YYREEE (reference sequence). The DNA of the CDR3 is TGTGCCAGCAGCCTGGAGGTCCCTACGGTTCAGGGTGGCTACACCTTC. Amino acid sequence: CASSLEVPTVQGGYTF.

The table lists this clonotype with many counts. The rearrangement joins TRBV6-2 or TRBV6-3 to TRBJ2-7; TRBD2 is a possible D gene (6 bases). Germline loops: CDR1 MNHEY, CDR2 SVGEGT. The CDR3 is 15 residues long. V was shortened by 4 bases and J by 2 bases, with 15 bases between the two germline ends. CDR3 amino acids: CASSFGTPLPYEQYF. The CDR3 DNA follows: TGTGCCAGCAGTTTCGGGACTCCCCTACCCTACGAGCAGTACTTC.

This clonotype has at least ten counts. The chain recombines TRBV28 with TRBJ2-7; maybe TRBD1 (6 bases). From germline, CDR1 is MDHEN and CDR2 SYDVKM. The V end was cut by 2 bases, the J end by 2 bases, with 13 bases between. The CDR3 totals 15 residues. The DNA of the CDR3 is TGTGCCAGCAGTTTAAAGGGGACACCGGCCTACGAGCAGTACTTC. It translates to CASSLKGTPAYEQYF.

The chain couples TRBV19 to TRBJ1-1; TRBD1 matches at 9 bases. The trim removed 7 bases at V and 0 bases at J, leaving 9 bases unmatched. The germline gives CDR1 LNHDA, CDR2 SQIVND (reference sequence). This CDR3 has 16 amino acids. The DNA for the CDR3 is TGTGCCAGTATTAGGGACAGGGCTGGGGTGAACACTGAAGCTTTCTTT. Translated: CASIRDRAGVNTEAFF.

The J gene is TRBJ1-1, the V gene TRBV7-3; D ambiguous. This CDR3 is built from 13 residues. Germline CDR1 is SGHTA and CDR2 is FQGTGA. V was pared by 5 bases and J by 3 bases, with 10 bases between. CDR3 bases: TGTGCCAGCAGCGAAGTAAGTGACACTGAAGCTTTCTTT. Protein product: CASSEVSDTEAFF.

This clonotype was seen at least ten times. V gene TRBV9 combines with J gene TRBJ2-6, with no clear D. Trimming stripped 0 bases from V and 2 bases from J, with 9 bases between. Germline loops: CDR1 SGDLS, CDR2 YYNGEE. There are 16 residues in the CDR3. For the CDR3, the DNA is TGTGCCAGCAGCGTAGGTTCCCCAACTGGGGCCAACGTCCTGACTTTC. It is translated as CASSVGSPTGANVLTF.

This clonotype was detected ten times or more. This chain uses TRBV19 with TRBJ2-5; D gene uncertain. The CDR3 has 14 amino acids. The V end was cut by 6 bases, the J end by 2 bases, with 13 bases between. In germline, CDR1 is LNHDA, CDR2 SQIVND (reference sequence). The CDR3 protein is CASSSVNVQETQYF. The CDR3 coding sequence is TGTGCCAGTAGCTCCGTGAACGTTCAAGAGACCCAGTACTTC.

V is TRBV6-6 and J is TRBJ2-6, with D possibly being TRBD1 (5 bases). The germline CDR1 and CDR2 sequences are MNHNY and SVGAGI (reference sequence). V was pared by 0 bases and J by 0 bases, with 6 bases between. The CDR3 totals 16 residues. CDR3 DNA sequence: TGTGCCAGCAGTTACTCGACAGCCTCTGGGGCCAACGTCCTGACTTTC. As protein: CASSYSTASGANVLTF.

This clonotype was found a few times. The chain links TRBV19 to TRBJ1-1, with a possible D match to TRBD1 (6 bases). CDR3 length: 16 amino acids. Trimming took 5 bases from V and 4 from J, leaving 20 bases between them. CDR1 and CDR2 from the germline V gene are LNHDA and SQIVND (reference sequence). The CDR3 is CASSPYREEQGTEAFF. The CDR3 nucleotides are TGTGCCAGTAGTCCCTACAGGGAGGAACAGGGCACTGAAGCTTTCTTT. Full variable domain (remainder filled in from reference TRBV19 and TRBJ1-1): DGGITQSPKYLFRKEGQNVTLSCEQNLNHDAMYWYRQDPGQGLRLIYYSQIVNDFQKGDIAEGYSVSREKKESFPLTVTSAQKNPTAFYLCASSPYREEQGTEAFFGQGTRLTVV.

In its sample, this clonotype was seen many times. The J gene is TRBJ2-7, the V gene TRBV11-3; perhaps D is TRBD1 or TRBD2 (6 bases each). V lost 7 bases and J lost 3, with 16 bases in between. This CDR3 region has 14 residues. Germline V lookup: CDR1 SGHNT, CDR2 YENEEA. The CDR3 protein is CASNPRDNIYEQYF. CDR3 in DNA: TGTGCCAGCAACCCGCGGGACAACATCTACGAGCAGTACTTC.

This clonotype was counted ten times or more. The J gene is TRBJ1-5, the V gene TRBV7-2; D unclear. Trimming stripped 1 base from V and 7 bases from J, with 8 bases between. CDR1 is SGHTA and CDR2 is FQGNSA in the germline V gene. CDR3 size: 13 residues. CDR3 protein: CASSLGSGQPQHF. CDR3 nucleotide sequence: TGTGCCAGCAGCTTAGGGAGCGGGCAGCCCCAGCATTTT.

This clonotype was seen many times. The V call is TRBV5-1, the J call TRBJ2-2; D unclear. V shed 4 bases and J shed 4 bases, with 11 bases lying between them. The CDR3 is 14 residues long. Germline values: CDR1 SGHRS, CDR2 YFSETQ. The CDR3 DNA reads as TGCGCCAGCAGCCTGGGCGGCAGCACCGGGGAGCTGTTTTTT. Translation: CASSLGGSTGELFF.

The chain has TRBV3-1 and TRBJ1-6; unclear D gene. Germline-derived CDR1 and CDR2 are LGHDT and YNNKEL (reference sequence). The CDR3 sequence is 14 residues long. V lost 1 base and J 9 bases, leaving 10 bases between the germline ends. CDR3: CASSQVRTVSPLHF. CDR3 bases: TGTGCCAGCAGCCAAGTCAGGACTGTTTCACCCCTCCACTTT.

This clonotype was recorded many times. Here the CDR3 reads CASSFLDRHPNNEQFF. The CDR3 bases are TGTGCCAGCAGTTTCCTTGACAGACATCCCAACAATGAGCAGTTCTTC. The rearrangement links TRBV28 to TRBJ2-1; D perhaps matches TRBD1 (5 bases). Trimming removed 3 bases at V and 5 bases at J, with 17 bases between. From germline, CDR1 is MDHEN and CDR2 SYDVKM. The CDR3 is 16 residues long.

The rearrangement links TRBV20-1 to TRBJ2-3; D gene unclear. V was trimmed by 0 bases and J by 0 bases, leaving 19 bases between them. Germline V lookup: CDR1 DFQATT, CDR2 SNEGSKA (reference sequence). CDR3 length equals 18 residues. The DNA of the CDR3 is TGCAGTGCTAGAGATTACCATCACGGGTTAAGAAGCACAGATACGCAGTATTTT. Translation gives CSARDYHHGLRSTDTQYF.

This clonotype has a handful of counts. In DNA form, the CDR3 reads TGTGCCAGCAGCCCGACACGGGGGTACACAGATACGCAGTATTTT. It yields the protein CASSPTRGYTDTQYF. The chain joins TRBV28 to TRBJ2-3, with D perhaps TRBD2 (6 bases). Germline-derived CDR1 and CDR2 are MDHEN and SYDVKM. V gave up 6 bases and J gave up 2 bases, with 15 bases separating them. The CDR3 is made up of 15 amino acids.

V is TRBV7-3 and J is TRBJ2-2; D is perhaps TRBD2 (5 bases). The V end lost 5 bases, the J end lost 4 bases, and 11 bases lay between the germline ends. This CDR3 comprises 14 residues. The germline V gene encodes CDR1 SGHTA and CDR2 FQGTGA. CDR3 loop: CASSPGLGTGELFF. The CDR3 coding sequence is TGTGCCAGCAGCCCTGGACTTGGCACCGGGGAGCTGTTTTTT.

This clonotype turned up a few times. The J gene is TRBJ2-3, the V gene TRBV4-2; weak D call: TRBD1 (5 bases). Germline values: CDR1 LGHNA, CDR2 YNFKEQ. Trimming took off 2 bases at V and 2 bases at J, with 11 bases between the two ends. This CDR3 contains 15 residues. The CDR3 is CASSQRQSPTDTQYF. In nucleotides, the CDR3 is TGTGCCAGCAGCCAACGACAGAGCCCCACAGATACGCAGTATTTT.